What follows are 24 T cell receptor beta chains derived from one specimen sequenced in a study of blood T cell repertoires in COVID-19. Some clones are missing from TCRdb's copy, which holds only in-frame ones; the method was immunoSEQ multiplex PCR. The data contain more than 30,000 clones, 88% of them singletons. The sequencing sample was made of peripheral blood. These receptors all stem from a woman older than 75 with active or convalescent COVID-19.

The chain joins TRBV2 to TRBJ2-5; 7 nucleotides align to TRBD2. Germline CDR1 and CDR2: SNHLY and FYNNEI. This CDR3 contains 12 residues. CDR3 sequence: CASRLAGQTQYF. DNA for the CDR3: TGTGCGTCCCGACTAGCCGGTCAGACCCAGTACTTC.

V gene TRBV7-2 combines with J gene TRBJ2-7; 10 bases agree with TRBD1. Germline trimming cut 5 bases from V and 5 bases from J; bases unmatched to any gene: 6. Per germline, CDR1 SGHTA and CDR2 FQGNSA. CDR3 size: 14 residues. The CDR3 DNA is TGTGCCAGCAGCAAGGGACAGGGGTTACACGAGCAGTACTTC. Its protein is CASSKGQGLHEQYF.

V is TRBV19 and J is TRBJ2-5; weak D call: TRBD2 (6 bases). Germline CDR1 is LNHDA and CDR2 is SQIVND (reference sequence). V lost 5 bases, J lost 3 bases, and 10 bases lay in between. The CDR3 extends over 13 amino acids. CDR3 sequence reads: CASSEPGEETQYF. DNA of the CDR3: TGTGCCAGTAGTGAGCCGGGGGAAGAGACCCAGTACTTC.

V usage is TRBV29-1 and J usage is TRBJ2-7, with TRBD1 identical over 9 bases. CDR1 and CDR2 (germline): SQVTM, ANQGSEA. CDR3 length equals 13 residues. Trimming removed 7 bases from V and 1 base from J; junction bases left unmatched: 5. The DNA of the CDR3 is TGCAGCGCACGGGACAGGGTATCCTACGAGCAGTACTTC. This codes for CSARDRVSYEQYF.

The chain joins TRBV30 to TRBJ2-7, with 9 nucleotides matching TRBD2. Per the germline V gene, CDR1 is GTSNPN and CDR2 is SVGIG (reference sequence). The length of the CDR3 is 14 residues. V was pared by 8 bases and J by 4 bases, with 12 bases of the junction left unmatched. CDR3 bases: TGTGCCGGGCGCGGGCGGGGGGGAGATTACGAGCAGTACTTC. It is translated as CAGRGRGGDYEQYF.

This chain links TRBV18 with TRBJ1-1, with a weak D call TRBD1 (5 bases). V gave up 0 bases and J gave up 0 bases, with 8 bases separating them. Germline assignment: CDR1 KGHSH and CDR2 LQKENI. The CDR3 length is 15 residues. The CDR3 region has the DNA TGTGCCAGCTCACCACCGGCGGGGCTGAACACTGAAGCTTTCTTT. This gives the protein CASSPPAGLNTEAFF.

The V call is TRBV29-1, the J call TRBJ2-3; D possibly corresponds to TRBD1 (6 bases). Germline V gives CDR1 SQVTM, CDR2 ANQGSEA. The CDR3 is 15 residues long. V was shortened by 3 bases and J by 5 bases, with 18 bases between the two germline ends. The CDR3 region is CSVDGLQGWRDTQYF. Written as DNA, the CDR3 is TGCAGCGTTGATGGTTTACAGGGATGGAGAGATACGCAGTATTTT.

The V and J genes are TRBV5-4 and TRBJ1-4; D is unclear. The ends were cut back, 1 base at V and 4 bases at J, with 8 bases in the middle. The CDR3 sequence is 14 residues long. Germline V CDR1 and CDR2: SGHNT, YYREEE (reference sequence). The DNA of the CDR3 is TGTGCCAGCAGCTTGTCTGCCAGTAATGAAAAACTGTTTTTT. Encoded protein: CASSLSASNEKLFF.

This clone was picked up one time. The rearrangement links TRBV7-2 to TRBJ2-3; 9 bases fit TRBD2. Germline loops: CDR1 SGHTA, CDR2 FQGNSA. Trimming at V came to 5 bases and at J to 1 base, leaving 4 bases not matched to a gene. The CDR3 has 15 residues. The CDR3 region is CASSPRTSGTDTQYF. CDR3 nucleotide sequence: TGTGCCAGCAGCCCCAGGACTAGCGGCACAGATACGCAGTATTTT.

This chain connects TRBV20-1 to TRBJ2-1, with 8 nucleotides matching TRBD2. The CDR3 is made up of 13 amino acids. Germline CDR1 reads DFQATT; CDR2 reads SNEGSKA (reference sequence). The J segment lost 13 bases and the V segment lost 3 bases, leaving 11 bases of the junction unmatched. CDR3 sequence reads: CSASSRAGGLQFF. As DNA, the CDR3 is TGCAGTGCTAGTTCGAGGGCGGGGGGCCTCCAGTTCTTC.

J is TRBJ1-5 and V is TRBV27; the D gene is possibly TRBD1 (6 bases). The germline CDR1 and CDR2 sequences are MNHEY and SMNVEV (reference sequence). Trimming shortened V by 1 base and J by 7 bases, and 11 bases separated the two germline ends. The CDR3 is made up of 14 amino acids. The CDR3 nucleotides are TGTGCCAGCAGTTTATTACAGGGTGGCCAGCCCCAGCATTTT. Its translation: CASSLLQGGQPQHF.

The chain combines TRBV19 with TRBJ2-2; D is possibly TRBD2 (5 bases). Germline-derived CDR1 and CDR2 are LNHDA and SQIVND (reference sequence). With 2 bases removed from V and 0 bases from J, the gap between germline ends came to 7 bases. This CDR3 has 15 residues. Here the CDR3 DNA reads TGTGCCAGTAGTATATCCGGGACGAACACCGGGGAGCTGTTTTTT. This gives the protein CASSISGTNTGELFF. Supplemented by reference TRBV19 and TRBJ2-2, the full variable domain reads DGGITQSPKYLFRKEGQNVTLSCEQNLNHDAMYWYRQDPGQGLRLIYYSQIVNDFQKGDIAEGYSVSREKKESFPLTVTSAQKNPTAFYLCASSISGTNTGELFFGEGSRLTVL.

V and J are TRBV13 and TRBJ2-7; TRBD1 matches 8 bases. The germline CDR1 and CDR2 sequences are PRHDT and FYEKMQ (reference sequence). V was clipped by 5 bases and J by 6 bases; unmatched bases: 6. The CDR3 loop spans 13 amino acids. Here the CDR3 reads CASSGRTGSEQYF. The DNA of the CDR3 is TGTGCCAGCAGCGGCCGGACAGGGAGCGAGCAGTACTTC.

This rearrangement joins TRBV3-1 (or the pseudogene TRBV3-2) to TRBJ1-5, with 7 positions matching TRBD1. CDR3 length: 14 amino acids. The ends lost 1 base at V and 6 bases at J; junction bases unmatched: 3. Germline V gives CDR1 LGHDT, CDR2 YNNKEL (reference sequence). The CDR3 region has the DNA TGTGCCAGCAGCCAAGCTACAGGGGCTCAGCCCCAGCATTTT. Its protein product is CASSQATGAQPQHF.

The rearrangement uses TRBV21-1 and TRBJ1-5; TRBD1 was called by the table and not checked on the DNA. TRBV21-1 is a recognized pseudogene. The CDR3 length is 16 residues. In DNA, the CDR3 is TGTGCCAGCAGCGACCTAGCAGGGGGCTTGGATCAGCCCCAGCATTTT. This encodes CASSDLAGGLDQPQHF.

The V call is TRBV11-2, the J call TRBJ2-1; 13 nucleotides match TRBD2. V dropped 5 bases and J dropped 3; count of bases not matched to a gene: 4. The CDR3 is 16 residues long. CDR1 SGHAT and CDR2 FQNNGV come from the germline V gene. This CDR3 is CASSPLAGGIYNEQFF. Here the CDR3 DNA reads TGTGCCAGCAGCCCACTAGCGGGGGGGATCTACAATGAGCAGTTCTTC.

The V call is TRBV27, the J call TRBJ2-7; TRBD2 aligns across 9 bases. CDR1 MNHEY and CDR2 SMNVEV come from the germline V gene (reference sequence). With 3 bases clipped from V and 1 base from J, the junction kept 4 bases outside the gene matches. There are 15 residues in the CDR3. CDR3 protein: CASSLMAGGSYEQYF. The CDR3 DNA follows: TGTGCCAGCAGTTTGATGGCGGGGGGGTCCTACGAGCAGTACTTC.

This chain links TRBV30 with TRBJ2-3; tentative D call: TRBD1 (5 bases). Germline CDR1 GTSNPN, CDR2 SVGIG (reference sequence). CDR3 size: 13 residues. V gave up 0 bases and J gave up 2 bases, with 6 bases separating them. CDR3 protein: CAWSVQVTDTQYF. The CDR3 DNA reads TGTGCCTGGAGTGTACAGGTCACAGATACGCAGTATTTT.

The chain combines TRBV21-1 with TRBJ1-1; the D call of TRBD1 is as the table states it, not checked on the DNA. TRBV21-1 is flagged as a pseudogene. The CDR3 is made up of 14 amino acids. The DNA for the CDR3 is TGTGCCAGCAACCCGAGACAGATGAACACTGAAGCTTTCTTT. Encoded protein: CASNPRQMNTEAFF.

The chain carries TRBV24-1 and TRBJ2-2; a weak D match, TRBD1 (6 bases). CDR3 length equals 15 residues. Germline loops: CDR1 KGHDR, CDR2 SFDVKD. V gave up 3 bases and J gave up 3 bases, with 10 bases separating them. CDR3 DNA sequence: TGTGCCACCAGTGATGAACAGGGCTACACCGGGGAGCTGTTTTTT. This translates into CATSDEQGYTGELFF.

The rearrangement joins TRBV27 to TRBJ1-1; maybe TRBD1 (5 bases). V lost 5 bases to trimming and J lost 2 bases, with 15 bases between them. CDR3 size: 15 residues. Germline loops: CDR1 MNHEY, CDR2 SMNVEV (reference sequence). CDR3 sequence reads: CASSHYRNTNTEAFF. The CDR3 DNA reads TGTGCCAGCAGTCACTACAGGAACACAAACACTGAAGCTTTCTTT.

J is TRBJ2-1 and V is TRBV5-6, with D hard to call. The V end was cut by 3 bases, the J end by 3 bases, with 10 bases between. CDR3 length equals 14 residues. The germline V gene has CDR1 SGHDT and CDR2 YYEEEE. The chain's CDR3 is CASSSYKIYNEQFF. CDR3 in DNA: TGTGCCAGCAGCTCGTACAAAATCTACAATGAGCAGTTCTTC.

CDR3 DNA: TGCGCCAGCAGTGCAAAAAATGAGCAGTTCTTC. Translated, it gives CASSAKNEQFF. The chain combines TRBV10-1 with TRBJ2-1; no firm D call. The germline CDR1 and CDR2 sequences are WNHNN and SYGVQD (reference sequence). Trimming took off 4 bases at V and 7 bases at J, with 5 bases between the two ends. CDR3 length equals 11 residues.

V usage is TRBV19 and J usage is TRBJ1-4; 8 nucleotides match TRBD1. CDR3 length equals 14 residues. V was pared by 3 bases and J by 7 bases, with 4 bases of the junction left unmatched. Germline values: CDR1 LNHDA, CDR2 SQIVND (reference sequence). Here the CDR3 reads CASSIRGQGEKLFF. The CDR3 DNA reads TGTGCCAGTAGTATCAGGGGGCAAGGTGAAAAACTGTTTTTT.